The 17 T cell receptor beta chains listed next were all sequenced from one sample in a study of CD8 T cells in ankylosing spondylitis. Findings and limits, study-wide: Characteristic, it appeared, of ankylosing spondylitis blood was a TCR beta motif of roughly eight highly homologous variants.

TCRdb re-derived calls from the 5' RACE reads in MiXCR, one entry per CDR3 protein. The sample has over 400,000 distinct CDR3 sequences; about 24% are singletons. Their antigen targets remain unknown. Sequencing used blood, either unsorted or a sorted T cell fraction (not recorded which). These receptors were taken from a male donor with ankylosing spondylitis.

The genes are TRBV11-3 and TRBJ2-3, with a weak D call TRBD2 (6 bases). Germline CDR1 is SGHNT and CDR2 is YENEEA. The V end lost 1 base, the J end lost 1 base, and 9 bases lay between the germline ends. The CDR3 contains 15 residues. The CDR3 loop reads CASSLGASGTDTQYF. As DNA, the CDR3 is TGTGCCAGCAGCTTAGGTGCTAGCGGCACAGATACGCAGTATTTT.

The CDR3 bases are TGTGCCAGCAGACACGACAGAGACTCCTACGAGCAGTACTTC. Its protein product is CASRHDRDSYEQYF. V usage is TRBV6-1 and J usage is TRBJ2-7; D perhaps matches TRBD1 (5 bases). The CDR3 is 14 residues long. V lost 6 bases, J lost 0 bases, and 12 bases lay in between. Germline V CDR1 and CDR2: MNHNS, SASEGT.

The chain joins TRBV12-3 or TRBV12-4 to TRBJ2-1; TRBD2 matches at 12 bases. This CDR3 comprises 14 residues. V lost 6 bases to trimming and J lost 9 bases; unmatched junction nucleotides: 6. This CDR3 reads CASRRLAGEIEQFF. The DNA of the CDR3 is TGTGCCAGCAGGAGACTAGCGGGAGAAATTGAGCAGTTCTTC.

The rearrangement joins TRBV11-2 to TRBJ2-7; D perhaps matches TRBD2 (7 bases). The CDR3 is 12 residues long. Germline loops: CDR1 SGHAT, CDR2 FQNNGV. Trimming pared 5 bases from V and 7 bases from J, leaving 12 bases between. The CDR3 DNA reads TGTGCCAGCAGCCATAGGGGGGGTGAGCAGTACGTC. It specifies CASSHRGGEQYV.

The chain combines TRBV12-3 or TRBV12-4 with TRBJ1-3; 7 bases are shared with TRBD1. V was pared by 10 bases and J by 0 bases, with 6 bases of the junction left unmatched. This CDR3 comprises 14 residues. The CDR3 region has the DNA TGTGCCAACTGTGACAGGGACTCTGGAAACACCATATATTTT. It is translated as CANCDRDSGNTIYF.

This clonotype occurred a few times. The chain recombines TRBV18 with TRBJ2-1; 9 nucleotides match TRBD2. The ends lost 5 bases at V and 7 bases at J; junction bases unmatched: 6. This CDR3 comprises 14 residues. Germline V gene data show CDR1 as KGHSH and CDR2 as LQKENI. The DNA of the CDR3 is TGTGCCAGCTCATCCTCTAGCGGGGTGAATGAGCAGTTCTTC. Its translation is CASSSSSGVNEQFF.

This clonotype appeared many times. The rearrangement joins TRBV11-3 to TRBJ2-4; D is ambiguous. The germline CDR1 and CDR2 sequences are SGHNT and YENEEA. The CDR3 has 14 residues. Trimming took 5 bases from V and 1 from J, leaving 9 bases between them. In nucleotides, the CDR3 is TGTGCCAGCAGCGTACAGAGGGCCAAAAACATTCAGTACTTC. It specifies CASSVQRAKNIQYF.

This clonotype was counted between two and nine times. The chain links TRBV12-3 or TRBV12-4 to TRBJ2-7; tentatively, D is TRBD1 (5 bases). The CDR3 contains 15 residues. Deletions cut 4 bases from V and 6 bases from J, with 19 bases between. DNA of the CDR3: TGTGCCAGCAGTTCCCCGGGCCTTCTTCAGGGCGAGCAGTACTTC. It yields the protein CASSSPGLLQGEQYF.

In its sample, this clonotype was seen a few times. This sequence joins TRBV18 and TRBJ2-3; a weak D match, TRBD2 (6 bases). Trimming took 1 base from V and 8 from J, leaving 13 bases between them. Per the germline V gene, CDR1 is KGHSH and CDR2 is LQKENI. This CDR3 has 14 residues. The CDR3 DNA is TGTGCCAGCTCACCACTCGGCGGGACGGGTACGCAGTATTTT. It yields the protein CASSPLGGTGTQYF.

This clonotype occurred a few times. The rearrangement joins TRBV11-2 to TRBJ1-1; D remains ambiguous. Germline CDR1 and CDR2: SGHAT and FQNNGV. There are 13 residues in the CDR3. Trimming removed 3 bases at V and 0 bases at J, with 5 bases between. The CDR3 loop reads CASSFSLNTEAFF. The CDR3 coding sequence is TGTGCCAGCAGCTTTAGTCTGAACACTGAAGCTTTCTTT.

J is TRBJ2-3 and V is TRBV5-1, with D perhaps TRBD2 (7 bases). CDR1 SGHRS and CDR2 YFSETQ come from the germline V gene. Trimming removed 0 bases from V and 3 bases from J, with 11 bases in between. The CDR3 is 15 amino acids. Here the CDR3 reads CASSLGSGTTDTQYF. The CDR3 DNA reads TGCGCCAGCAGCTTGGGAAGCGGGACAACAGATACGCAGTATTTT.

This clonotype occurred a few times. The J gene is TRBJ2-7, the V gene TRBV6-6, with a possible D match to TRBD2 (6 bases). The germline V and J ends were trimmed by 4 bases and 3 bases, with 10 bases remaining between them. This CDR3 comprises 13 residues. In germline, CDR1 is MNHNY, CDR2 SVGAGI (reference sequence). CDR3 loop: CASSSSAYYEQYF. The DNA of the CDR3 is TGTGCCAGCAGTTCTAGCGCATACTACGAGCAGTACTTC.

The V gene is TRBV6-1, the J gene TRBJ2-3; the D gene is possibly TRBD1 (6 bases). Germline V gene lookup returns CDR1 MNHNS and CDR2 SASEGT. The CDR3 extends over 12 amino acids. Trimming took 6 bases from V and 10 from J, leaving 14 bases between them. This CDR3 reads CASSAWTVAQYF. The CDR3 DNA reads TGTGCCAGCAGCGCATGGACAGTGGCGCAGTATTTT.

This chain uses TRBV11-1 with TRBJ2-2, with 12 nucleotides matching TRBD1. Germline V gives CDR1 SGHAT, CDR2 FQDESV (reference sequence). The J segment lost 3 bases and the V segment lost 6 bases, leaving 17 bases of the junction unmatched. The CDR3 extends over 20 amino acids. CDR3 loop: CASRSRVWDRGRRDTGELFF. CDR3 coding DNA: TGTGCCAGCAGATCCAGGGTCTGGGACAGGGGGCGTCGGGACACCGGGGAGCTGTTTTTT.

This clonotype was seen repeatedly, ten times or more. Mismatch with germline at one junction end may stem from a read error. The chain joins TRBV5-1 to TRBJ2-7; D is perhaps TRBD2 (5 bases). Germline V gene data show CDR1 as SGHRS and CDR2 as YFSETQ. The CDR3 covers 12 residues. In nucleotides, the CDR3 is TGTGCCAGCAGCTTGGGAGCCTACGAGCAGTACTTC. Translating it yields CASSLGAYEQYF.

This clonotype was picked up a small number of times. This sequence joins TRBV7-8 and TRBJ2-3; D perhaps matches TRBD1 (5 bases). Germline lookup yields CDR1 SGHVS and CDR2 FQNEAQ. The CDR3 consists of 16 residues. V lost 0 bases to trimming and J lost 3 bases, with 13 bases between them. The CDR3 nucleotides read TGTGCCAGCAGCTTAGCACCCCCCCACAGGACAGATACGCAGTATTTT. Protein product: CASSLAPPHRTDTQYF.

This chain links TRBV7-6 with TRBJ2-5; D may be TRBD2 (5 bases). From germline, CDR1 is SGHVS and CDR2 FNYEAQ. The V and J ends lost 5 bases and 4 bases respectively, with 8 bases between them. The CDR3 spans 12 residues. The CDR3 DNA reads TGTGCCAGCAGCCGGAGGACAGAGACCCAGTACTTC. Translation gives CASSRRTETQYF. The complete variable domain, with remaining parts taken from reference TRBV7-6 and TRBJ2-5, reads GAGVSQSPRYKVTKRGQDVALRCDPISGHVSLYWYRQALGQGPEFLTYFNYEAQQDKSGLPNDRFSAERPEGSISTLTIQRTEQRDSAMYRCASSRRTETQYFGPGTRLLVL.